This T cell receptor beta chain was sequenced for a study of Ad26.COV2.S vaccination and SARS-CoV-2 variants (dated by TCRdb to about 2021). A note on the overall study: Donors in the vaccine arm were drawn from COV1001, a phase I-IIa trial of Ad26.COV2.S in healthy adults that was multicentre, randomized, double-blind and placebo-controlled. Ad26.COV2.S was administered intramuscularly at 5 x 10^10 or 1 x 10^11 viral particles, either as a single shot or as two shots given 56 days apart. TCRbeta repertoire sequencing was used to assess the specificity and breadth of SARS-CoV-2-reactive T cell receptors after Ad26.COV2.S vaccination. A total of 32 samples were included in the TCR-sequenced set, comprising around 20 Ad26.COV2.S vaccine recipients, 5 placebo recipients and 8 SARS-CoV-2 convalescent individuals. Trial participants were randomized into five groups of five: low-dose or high-dose Ad26.COV2.S given once or twice, or placebo on both occasions. Investigators remained blinded to trial group allocation during experiments and outcome assessment. Beyond this particular receptor, the publication reports: The study was not powered to compare responses between vaccine doses or regimens. Substantial breadth of spike-specific CD8+ and CD4+ T cell responses was reported after vaccination. The authors noted that total T cell responses may have been underestimated by the TCR breadth and depth analyses. Vaccine and placebo recipients had comparable non-spike TCR breadth, which fits with the vaccine containing only spike. Spike-specific TCR breadth was higher in Ad26.COV2.S recipients than in placebo recipients (P = 0.0014).

The immunoSEQ Assay was used to sequence TCRbeta CDR3 regions. After extraction, genomic DNA underwent amplification by bias-controlled multiplex PCR, followed by high-throughput sequencing. Per the source publication's procedure: To quantify the absolute abundance of each unique TCRbeta CDR3 region, sequences were collapsed and filtered. T cell fraction was estimated by normalizing TCRbeta template counts to usable DNA, with usable DNA measured through amplification of reference genes found in all nucleated cells. Repertoire TCRs were annotated as SARS-CoV-2-specific when V gene, CDR3 amino acid sequence and J gene were exactly matched to a known reactive TCR set. The reference SARS-CoV-2 TCR set was derived from MIRA and filtered for enrichment in COVID-19-positive ImmuneCODE repertoires, a step that removed public or cross-reactive TCRs. Drawing on the MIRA antigens, annotated TCRs were analysed further at the level of specific ORF or position within ORF. Breadth was defined as the number of annotated unique rearrangements divided by the total number of unique productive rearrangements, and depth was defined as the summed frequency of the annotated unique rearrangements. Group comparisons of TCR breadth used two-sided Wilcoxon rank-sum tests. TCRdb retrieved this table from immuneACCESS and kept in-frame rearrangements only. Not all clones are present; in checked studies, unresolved V genes account for under half, and no reason is known for the remainder. D and trimming were read from the DNA, whereas the V and J calls and clone size are those reported in that table. Present in this sample are approximately 460,000 clones, approximately 90% of which were seen just once. The top ten constitute about 1.7% of the sample.

There are 19 amino acids in the CDR3, from cysteine to phenylalanine inclusive. CDR3 DNA only is kept here, 57 bases in frame from base 1. For CDR1 and CDR2, the germline V gene lists SGHVS and FQNEAQ. Trimming accounts for 1 base at V and 6 bases at J, while the number of junction bases matched to no gene is 15. The treatment or condition label of this sample denotes: around 19 received Ad26.COV2.S at low or high dose, single or two shots; about five received placebo; per-sample allocation not given. For vaccine and placebo recipients, the sequenced repertoires came from samples collected on day 63 after the first injection. In Cohort 1b, around 23 adults aged 18-55 years were enrolled at a single site in Boston, USA, between 29 July and 7 August 2020. As a vaccine, Ad26.COV2.S was a replication-incompetent adenovirus type 26 vector that expressed a prefusion-stabilized SARS-CoV-2 spike protein derived from the original Wuhan strain.

About this clone itself: Its target antigen remains unknown. Base-call qualities are not available, and no considerably larger clone is one nucleotide away.

The sequence was collected from a person between 18 and 59 years old who received the Ad26.COV2.S COVID-19 vaccine or a placebo. The source material was peripheral blood, sampled in a trial of Ad26.COV2.S vaccine versus placebo. The chain is assembled from TRBV7-8 and TRBJ2-7; the central 13 bases match TRBD2. Here is the DNA: TGTGCCAGCAGCTTAGTCTCGGGACTAGCGGGAAAATTTCCCCTCGAGCAGTACTTC. Its product reads: CASSLVSGLAGKFPLEQYF. The variable domain in full, with residues beyond the CDR3 obtained from the reference TRBV7-8 and TRBJ2-7 genes, is GAGVSQSPRYKVAKRGQDVALRCDPISGHVSLFWYQQALGQGPEFLTYFQNEAQLDKSGLPSDRFFAERPEGSVSTLKIQRTQQEDSAVYLCASSLVSGLAGKFPLEQYFGPGTRLTVT.